This TCR beta chain was sequenced in a study of Graves' ophthalmopathy and Graves' hyperthyroidism. Whole-study context: Peripheral blood was gathered at the point of initial diagnosis, before any treatment started. General study findings and limits: Blood repertoires reportedly contained most expanded thyroid clonotypes above 0.001 frequency.

Amplification targeted the TCR beta CDR3 regions, with RNA transcripts as the source material. Investigators did first-round RT-PCR with HTBI primers, then second-round multiplex PCR. TCRdb called the multiplex PCR reads again in MiXCR, with one record for every CDR3 protein. Here the sample spans hundreds of thousands of distinct CDR3 sequences, under 50% being singletons. Germline CDR1 is SGHTA and CDR2 is FQGNSA. The CDR3 covers 14 residues. Losses at the gene ends were 7 bases for V and 1 base for J; bases not matched to a gene: 6. Diagnosis relied on clinical symptoms, serum thyroxine, TRAb, thyroid ultrasound and orbital computed tomography. Points on this clonotype: Its antigen is as yet unknown.

The rearrangement uses TRBV7-2 and TRBJ2-5; 7 nucleotides line up with TRBD2. Sequencing used peripheral blood. This receptor was identified in an adult man with Graves' ophthalmopathy. CDR3 residues: CASNPTGGQETQYF. The CDR3 DNA reads as TGTGCCAGCAACCCTACGGGGGGCCAAGAGACCCAGTACTTC.